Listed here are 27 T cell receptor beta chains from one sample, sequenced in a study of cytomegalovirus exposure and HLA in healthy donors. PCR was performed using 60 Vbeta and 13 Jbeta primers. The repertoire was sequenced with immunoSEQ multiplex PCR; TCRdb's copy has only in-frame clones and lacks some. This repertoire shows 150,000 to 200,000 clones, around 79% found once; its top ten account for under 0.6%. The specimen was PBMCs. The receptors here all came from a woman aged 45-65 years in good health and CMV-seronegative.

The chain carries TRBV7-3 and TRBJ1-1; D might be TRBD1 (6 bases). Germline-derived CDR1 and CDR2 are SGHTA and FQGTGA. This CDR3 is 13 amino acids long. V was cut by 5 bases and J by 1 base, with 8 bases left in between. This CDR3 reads CASSNRENTEAFF. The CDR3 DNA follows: TGTGCCAGCAGCAACAGGGAGAACACTGAAGCTTTCTTT.

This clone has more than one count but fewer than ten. In DNA form, the CDR3 reads TGCGCCAGCAGCACGACAGGGGTAGATACGCAGTATTTT. Protein sequence: CASSTTGVDTQYF. This chain connects TRBV5-1 to TRBJ2-3; 8 nucleotides align to TRBD1. V was clipped by 4 bases and J by 5 bases; unmatched bases: 3. Germline CDR1 SGHRS, CDR2 YFSETQ. The CDR3 totals 13 residues.

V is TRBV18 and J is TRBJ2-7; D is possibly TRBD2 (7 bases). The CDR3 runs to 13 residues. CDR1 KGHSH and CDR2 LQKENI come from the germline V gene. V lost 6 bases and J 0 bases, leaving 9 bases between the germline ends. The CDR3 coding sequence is TGTGCCAGCTCCGGGGGGCCCTCCTACGAGCAGTACTTC. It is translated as CASSGGPSYEQYF. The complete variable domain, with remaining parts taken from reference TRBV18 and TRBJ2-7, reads NAGVMQNPRHLVRRRGQEARLRCSPMKGHSHVYWYRQLPEEGLKFMVYLQKENIIDESGMPKERFSAEFPKEGPSILRIQQVVRGDSAAYFCASSGGPSYEQYFGPGTRLTVT.

CDR3 amino acids: CASKRSRLFF. The CDR3 DNA sequence: TGTGCCAGCAAACGGAGTAGGCTGTTTTTT. The genes are TRBV28 and TRBJ2-2; D remains unclear. Trimming left V 7 bases short and J 13 bases short, with 10 bases between. The CDR3 spans 10 residues. Looked up from germline, CDR1 is MDHEN and CDR2 is SYDVKM.

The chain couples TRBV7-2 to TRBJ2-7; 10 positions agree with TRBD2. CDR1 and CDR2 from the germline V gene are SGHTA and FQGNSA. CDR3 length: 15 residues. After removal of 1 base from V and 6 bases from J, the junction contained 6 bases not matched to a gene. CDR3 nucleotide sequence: TGTGCCAGCAGCTTAGGAGCTAGCGGGGGCTTCGAGCAGTACTTC. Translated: CASSLGASGGFEQYF.

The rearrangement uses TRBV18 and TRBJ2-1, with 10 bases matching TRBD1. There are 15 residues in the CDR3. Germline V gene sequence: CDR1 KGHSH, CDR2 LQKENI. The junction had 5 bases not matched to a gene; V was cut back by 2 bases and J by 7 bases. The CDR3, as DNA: TGTGCCAGCTCACCAGTAGGGACAGGGGATAATGAGCAGTTCTTC. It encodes CASSPVGTGDNEQFF.

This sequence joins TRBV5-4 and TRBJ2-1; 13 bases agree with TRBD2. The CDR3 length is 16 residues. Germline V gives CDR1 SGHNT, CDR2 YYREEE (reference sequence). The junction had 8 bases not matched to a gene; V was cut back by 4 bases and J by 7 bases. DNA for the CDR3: TGTGCCAGCAGCCGTGGGACTAGCGGGATTCTGAATGAGCAGTTCTTC. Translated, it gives CASSRGTSGILNEQFF. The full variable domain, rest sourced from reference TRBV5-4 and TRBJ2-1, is ETGVTQSPTHLIKTRGQQVTLRCSSQSGHNTVSWYQQALGQGPQFIFQYYREEENGRGNFPPRFSGLQFPNYSSELNVNALELDDSALYLCASSRGTSGILNEQFFGPGTRLTVL.

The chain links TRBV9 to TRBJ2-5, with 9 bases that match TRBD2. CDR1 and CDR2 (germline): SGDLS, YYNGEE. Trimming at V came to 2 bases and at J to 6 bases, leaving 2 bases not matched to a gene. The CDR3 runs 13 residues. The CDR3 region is CASSVSGGQTQYF. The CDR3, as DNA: TGTGCCAGCAGCGTTAGCGGGGGCCAGACCCAGTACTTC.

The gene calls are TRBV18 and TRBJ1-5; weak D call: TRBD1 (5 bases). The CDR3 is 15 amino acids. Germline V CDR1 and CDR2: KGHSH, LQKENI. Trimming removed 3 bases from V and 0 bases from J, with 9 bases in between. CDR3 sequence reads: CASSPGHYSNQPQHF. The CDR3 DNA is TGTGCCAGCTCACCGGGGCATTATAGCAATCAGCCCCAGCATTTT.

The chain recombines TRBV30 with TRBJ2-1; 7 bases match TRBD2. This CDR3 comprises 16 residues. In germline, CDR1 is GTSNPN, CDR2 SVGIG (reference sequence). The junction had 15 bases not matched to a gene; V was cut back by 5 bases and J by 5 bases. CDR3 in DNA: TGTGCCTGGGTCCCTTGGGGGAGGGGAACTGACAATGAGCAGTTCTTC. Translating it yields CAWVPWGRGTDNEQFF.

CDR3 DNA sequence: TGTGCCAGCAGCCAGAGTGGGACAGGTTCATACCCCCTCCACTTT. It yields the protein CASSQSGTGSYPLHF. This chain links TRBV14 with TRBJ1-6; 8 bases align to TRBD1. The germline gives CDR1 SGHDN, CDR2 FVKESK. The junction had 11 bases not matched to a gene; V was cut back by 3 bases and J by 13 bases. The CDR3 length is 15 residues.

The CDR3 sequence: CASSDTGGITEAFF. CDR3 sequence (DNA): TGCGCCAGCAGTGATACAGGGGGCATTACTGAAGCTTTCTTT. The chain employs TRBV10-1 and TRBJ1-1; 9 bases map to TRBD1. In germline, CDR1 is WNHNN, CDR2 SYGVQD (reference sequence). Trimming took 3 bases from V and 5 from J; bases not matched to a gene: 4. This CDR3 comprises 14 residues.

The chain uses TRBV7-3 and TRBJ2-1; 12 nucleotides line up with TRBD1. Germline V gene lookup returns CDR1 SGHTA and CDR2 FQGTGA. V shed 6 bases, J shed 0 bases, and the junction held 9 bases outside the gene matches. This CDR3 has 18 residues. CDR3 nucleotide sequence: TGTGCCAGCAGTTTAGGGACAGGGGGCGGAAGCTCCTACAATGAGCAGTTCTTC. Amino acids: CASSLGTGGGSSYNEQFF.

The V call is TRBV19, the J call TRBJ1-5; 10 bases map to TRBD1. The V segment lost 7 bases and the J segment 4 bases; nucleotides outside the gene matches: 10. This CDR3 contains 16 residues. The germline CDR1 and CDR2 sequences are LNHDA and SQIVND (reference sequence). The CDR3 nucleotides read TGTGCCAGTACCTCCTATCCGGGACAGGGGAATCAGCCCCAGCATTTT. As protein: CASTSYPGQGNQPQHF.

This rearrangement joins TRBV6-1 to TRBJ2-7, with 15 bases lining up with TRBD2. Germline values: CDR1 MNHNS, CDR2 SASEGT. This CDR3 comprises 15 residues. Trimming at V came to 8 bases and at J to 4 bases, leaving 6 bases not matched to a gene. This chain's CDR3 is CASSRGLAGGYEQYF. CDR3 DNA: TGTGCCAGCTCCCGCGGACTAGCGGGAGGGTACGAGCAGTACTTC.

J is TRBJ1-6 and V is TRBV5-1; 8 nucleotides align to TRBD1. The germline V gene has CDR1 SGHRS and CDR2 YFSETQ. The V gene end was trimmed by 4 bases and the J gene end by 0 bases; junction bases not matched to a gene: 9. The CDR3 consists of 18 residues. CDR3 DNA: TGCGCCAGCAGCACGGAAGGACAGGGAAGCTCCTATAATTCACCCCTCCACTTT. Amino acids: CASSTEGQGSSYNSPLHF.

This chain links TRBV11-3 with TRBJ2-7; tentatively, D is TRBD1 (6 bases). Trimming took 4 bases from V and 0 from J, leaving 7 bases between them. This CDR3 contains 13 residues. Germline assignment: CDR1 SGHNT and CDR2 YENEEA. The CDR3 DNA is TGTGCCAGCAGCTCGACAGGCTCCTACGAGCAGTACTTC. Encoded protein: CASSSTGSYEQYF.

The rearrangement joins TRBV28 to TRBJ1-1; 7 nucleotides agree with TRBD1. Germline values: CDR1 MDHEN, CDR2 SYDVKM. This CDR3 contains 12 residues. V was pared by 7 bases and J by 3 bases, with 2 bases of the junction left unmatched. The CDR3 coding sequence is TGTGCCAGCAACAGGGGATACACTGAAGCTTTCTTT. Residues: CASNRGYTEAFF.

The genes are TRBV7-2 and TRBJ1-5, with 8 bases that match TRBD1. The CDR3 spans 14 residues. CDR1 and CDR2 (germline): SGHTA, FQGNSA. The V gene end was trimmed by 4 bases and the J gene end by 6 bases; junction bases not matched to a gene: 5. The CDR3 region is CASSSGQGGQPQHF. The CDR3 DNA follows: TGTGCCAGCAGCTCCGGACAGGGAGGTCAGCCCCAGCATTTT.

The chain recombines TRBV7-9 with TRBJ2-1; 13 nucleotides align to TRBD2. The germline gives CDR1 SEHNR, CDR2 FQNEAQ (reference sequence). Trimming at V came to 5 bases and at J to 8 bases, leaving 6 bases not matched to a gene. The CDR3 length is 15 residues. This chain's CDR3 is CASSRTSGGAHEQFF. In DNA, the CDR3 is TGTGCCAGCAGCAGAACTAGCGGGGGGGCCCATGAGCAGTTCTTC.

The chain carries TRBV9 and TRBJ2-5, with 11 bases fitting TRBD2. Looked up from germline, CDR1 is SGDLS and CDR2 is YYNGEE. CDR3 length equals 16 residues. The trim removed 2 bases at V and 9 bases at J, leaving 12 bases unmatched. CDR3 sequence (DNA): TGTGCCAGCAGCGTGGAAGGGGCTAGCGGGGGGTCGGCCCAGTACTTC. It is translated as CASSVEGASGGSAQYF.

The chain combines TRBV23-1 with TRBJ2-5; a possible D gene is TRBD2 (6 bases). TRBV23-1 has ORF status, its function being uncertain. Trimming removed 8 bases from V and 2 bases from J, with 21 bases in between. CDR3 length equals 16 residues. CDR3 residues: CASLSRALTRQETQYF. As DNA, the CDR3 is TGCGCCAGCCTATCCCGGGCTCTGACTAGACAAGAGACCCAGTACTTC.

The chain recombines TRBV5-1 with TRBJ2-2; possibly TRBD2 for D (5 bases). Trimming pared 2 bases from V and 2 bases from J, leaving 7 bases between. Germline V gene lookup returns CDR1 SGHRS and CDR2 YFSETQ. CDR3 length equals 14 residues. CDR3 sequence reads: CASSFRGNTGELFF. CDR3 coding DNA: TGCGCCAGCAGCTTCCGGGGTAACACCGGGGAGCTGTTTTTT.

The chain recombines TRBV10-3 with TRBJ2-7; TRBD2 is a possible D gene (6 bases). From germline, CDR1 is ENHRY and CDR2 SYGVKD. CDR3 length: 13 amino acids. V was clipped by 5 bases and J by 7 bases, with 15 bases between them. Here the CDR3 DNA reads TGTGCCATCAGTCCCATACTAGCTAGTGAGCAGTACTTC. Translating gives CAISPILASEQYF.

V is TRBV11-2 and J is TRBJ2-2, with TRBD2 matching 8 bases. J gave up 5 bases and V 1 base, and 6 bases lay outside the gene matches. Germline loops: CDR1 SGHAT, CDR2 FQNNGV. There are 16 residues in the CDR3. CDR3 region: CASSLVAGMGTGELFF. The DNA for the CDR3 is TGTGCCAGCAGCTTAGTAGCGGGGATGGGTACCGGGGAGCTGTTTTTT.

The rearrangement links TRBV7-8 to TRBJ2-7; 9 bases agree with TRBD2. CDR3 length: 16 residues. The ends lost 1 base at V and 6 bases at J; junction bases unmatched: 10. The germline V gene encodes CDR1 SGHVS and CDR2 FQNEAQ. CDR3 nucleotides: TGTGCCAGCAGCTTAGAGTCTAGCGGGGCGTCTCTCGAGCAGTACTTC. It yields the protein CASSLESSGASLEQYF. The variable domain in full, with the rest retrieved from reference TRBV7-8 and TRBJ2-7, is GAGVSQSPRYKVAKRGQDVALRCDPISGHVSLFWYQQALGQGPEFLTYFQNEAQLDKSGLPSDRFFAERPEGSVSTLKIQRTQQEDSAVYLCASSLESSGASLEQYFGPGTRLTVT.

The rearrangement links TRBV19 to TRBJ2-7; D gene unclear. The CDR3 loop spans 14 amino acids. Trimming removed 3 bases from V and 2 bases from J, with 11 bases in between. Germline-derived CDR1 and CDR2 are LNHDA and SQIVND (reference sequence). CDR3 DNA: TGTGCCAGTAGTATGGCCGCCCAGGCCTACGAGCAGTACTTC. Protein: CASSMAAQAYEQYF.